This T cell receptor (beta chain) was observed in a study of cytomegalovirus exposure and HLA in healthy donors (dated by TCRdb to 2015 to 2018). Background on the whole study: In an earlier analysis of about 560 of the donors, 276 Gb of sequence data and 100 million or so unique TCR beta sequences from roughly 200 million T cells were reported. Roughly 300 gigabases of sequencing data and roughly 90 million unique TCR sequences were included in an early release covering around 600 HLA-typed donors. The genetic ancestry cluster associated with self-reported Caucasian donors included roughly 84% of the roughly 400 genotyped donors. The study was designed to test whether signatures of past pathogen exposure could be identified by cataloging public T cell receptors. The study profiled the T cell repertoires of about 720 subjects by immunosequencing and related them to cytomegalovirus serostatus. Along with the roughly 670-subject first cohort, a separate validation cohort of over 90 different subjects was used. To predict cytomegalovirus infection status, the study brought together high-throughput TCR immunosequencing, statistical association of individual TCRs with disease status, and machine learning. A later analysis re-examined previously published TCR beta repertoires from about 670 donors and added high-resolution HLA genotyping to investigate patterns of TCR occurrence. Rather than drawing on any new phenotypic data, the later analysis identified candidate immune exposures from TCR beta sequences and the way those sequences occurred across donors. To decide whether each TCR beta V gene segment behaved as functional or pseudogenic, an earlier analysis of 587 of the donors relied on high-throughput TCR beta sequencing. Donor age, sex, ethnicity and CMV serostatus were compiled together with the repertoire data. A later genetic analysis used genome-wide SNP genotypes for about 60% of the roughly 700 donors, treating that subset as a discovery cohort. Every repertoire in the discovery cohort had been generated on one and the same sequencing platform. Both class I and class II loci were covered by HLA typing, at four-digit resolution. The number of donors typed differed by locus, with about 629-630 for A, B, C, DRB1 and DQB1, around 560 for DQA1, some 570 for DPA1, and 472 for DPB1. Roughly five DR-DQ haplotypes were handled as single units for association and clustering, since linkage in the cohort was strong. On average, around 240,000 unique TCR beta nucleotide sequences were sequenced per donor among about 400 genotyped donors of the cohort, with about 17% of those sequences being non-productive.

On the study overall, not on this receptor specifically: The only immune exposure information available for the cohort was CMV serostatus. Cytomegalovirus status was reported to be diagnosed by the classifier with high specificity and sensitivity in both the original and validation cohorts. An association between a missense DCLRE1C variant and V-gene and J-gene trimming of TCR beta chains was found in a later genetic analysis and replicated in an independent cohort. A group of highly shared sequence variants was considered likely to be a technical artifact of the sequencing pipeline. Linkage disequilibrium might explain the correlated functional status among segregating V segments, but an unknown experimental factor could not be excluded. In vitro tests confirmed that three of the cytomegalovirus-associated TCR beta chains recognize cytomegalovirus antigens. A further reported finding was that TCR beta sequences accurately predicted the HLA-A and HLA-B alleles for most subjects in the first cohort. According to the authors, the approach could potentially be generalized to other disease states and immunological phenotypes. According to a later analysis, TCR association rates differed among HLA loci, with DRB1 alleles showing the most associated TCRs and HLA-C alleles showing the fewest. In an earlier analysis of fewer than 700 of the donors, most TCR beta V segments appeared in productive rearrangements about 87% or about 30% of the time, broadly matching IMGT annotations. Compared with equally common non-associated chains, HLA-associated TCR beta chains in a later analysis were more clonally expanded and had lower generation probabilities. Most CMV-associated TCR beta chains appeared to be HLA-restricted in a later analysis, and the HLA associations seemed to be driven largely by CMV exposure. When HLA alleles, especially DR and DQ, strongly co-occurred, attributing TCR associations to individual alleles was difficult. In a later analysis, several top co-occurrence clusters were reported to appear linked to parvovirus B19, influenza, CMV and Epstein-Barr virus. Sequencing depth was assumed to be roughly uniform across donors in the presence/absence analyses, though that assumption may not hold. In a later analysis, 16,951 TCR beta sequences were associated with specific HLA alleles at a false discovery rate of 0.05. Roughly 17 rarely observed V segments, including chromosome 9 orphons, were excluded from the earlier analysis of a few hundred of the donors because counts were too low. The 87-base-pair reads could not distinguish some IMGT-functional V segments, including TRBV6-2 and TRBV6-3, so those segments were excluded. The cohort was sequenced for TCR beta chains only, and without alpha or paired-chain data the features that could be detected were limited. While some public TCRs were present in many individuals, most TCR sequences turned up only very rarely across donors. The study listed 170 or so TCR beta chains as associated with cytomegalovirus. Because HLA typing was unavailable for some donors at each locus, only the typed subset was used in association tests. A later genetic analysis reported fewer N-insertions in productive TCRs among donors in an Asian-associated ancestry cluster than the roughly 620-donor mean.

On this clone itself: The antigen this receptor binds is unknown. Within one base of it there is no much larger clone, and no base qualities were kept.

From cysteine to phenylalanine, the CDR3 is 14 amino acids long. Just CDR3 DNA is preserved here, 42 bases in frame from base 1. Germline trimming amounts to 0 bases on V and 3 bases on J, with 2 as the count of junction bases outside the gene matches. Sequences KGHSH (CDR1) and LQKENI (CDR2) are obtained from the germline V gene. Libraries were built with the immunoSEQ multiplex PCR assay. For the multiplex PCR, a mixture combining 60 forward primers for TCR Vbeta segments and 13 reverse primers for TCR Jbeta segments was used. A multiplex PCR assay on genomic DNA amplified the CDR3 region of rearranged TCR beta genes. The Illumina HiSeq System was used to sequence the amplified TCR beta libraries as 87-base-pair reads. Under the source paper's analysis protocol: In a later analysis, 80 million or so unique TCR beta chains were counted across the approximately 640 repertoires, and approximately 9.9 million of these chains were shared by at least two donors. Raw reads were error-corrected and collapsed into unique sequences with a nearest-neighbor algorithm that merged closely related sequences to remove PCR and sequencing errors. To assign V, D and J gene segments, CDR3 sequences were aligned to IMGT reference sequences. Each retained sequence needed at least a six-nucleotide match to both a V gene segment and a J gene segment. Rearrangements were called productive when the CDR3 lacked stop codons and stayed in frame with V and J; all others were non-productive. CDR3 was defined by IMGT convention, running from the second conserved V-encoded cysteine to the conserved J-encoded phenylalanine. In an earlier analysis of more than 550 of the donors, sequences lacking an unambiguous match to a single V gene segment were excluded. An earlier analysis of several hundred of the donors called V segments functional above 56.7% productive rearrangements and segregating when the between-donor standard deviation exceeded 5%. A statistical classification framework was built to diagnose cytomegalovirus status from the catalog of TCR beta chain sequences. In a later analysis, TCR nucleotide sequences were compared against IMGT/GENE-DB human TR gene sequences so that V and J genes could be assigned. A later analysis assigned CDR3 sequences and most-parsimonious VDJ recombination scenarios with the TCRdist pipeline. In a later analysis, each TCR beta chain was defined by its CDR3 amino acid sequence together with its V-gene family, and reads without a unique V-gene family were excluded. As a way to deal with suspected cross-contamination and a sequencing artifact, a later analysis dropped hundreds of nucleotide sequences that were highly shared and had low generation probability. In a later analysis, a clonal expansion index was calculated for each public chain from normalized within-repertoire ranks of inferred template counts. A later analysis computed generation probabilities with a VDJ recombination model fitted to out-of-frame rearrangements, and checked the results against IGoR. In a later analysis, TCR-TCR, TCR-HLA and TCR-CMV co-occurrence was scored with hypergeometric tests, and a repertoire-size bias correction was applied to TCR pairs. False discovery rates were estimated in a later analysis by permuting HLA or CMV assignments 20 times. In a later analysis, co-occurring TCRs were grouped using DBSCAN, with TCRdist sequence similarity added in when clustering inside HLA-allele-positive subsets. For co-occurrence clustering, repertoires with fewer than 30,000 or more than 120,000 public chains were excluded, along with 5 or 6 repertoires with anomalous nucleotide sharing. Drawn from immuneACCESS, this table holds only the in-frame rearrangements with V and J called that TCRdb kept. Clones are partly lost; checked studies trace under half to an unresolved V gene and leave the rest unexplained. The V and J calls and clone size were taken over from that table, and D and trimming were inferred from the DNA. A total of about 130,000 clones appear in this sample, roughly four fifths of them only once. The top ten clones comprise 5.5% to 7.5% of the sample.

The cohort consisted of 666 healthy bone marrow donors. Cohort members were all nominally healthy when sampled, although unrecorded immune exposures were likely present. The donor was CMV seropositive and belonged to the group of 250 to 300 seropositive cohort members. A peripheral blood sample was provided by each donor, and peripheral blood mononuclear cells were used for TCR beta sequencing. Genomic DNA was extracted from the blood cell samples with the Qiagen DNeasy Blood Extraction Kit. The V gene is TRBV18 and the J gene is TRBJ2-7; 7 bases in between match TRBD1. The sample was PBMCs. The sequence came from a woman between 40 and 55 years old in good health and CMV-seropositive. The bases read TGTGCCAGCTCACCACCGGACAGGTTCTACGAGCAGTACTTC. This translates into CASSPPDRFYEQYF. When the CDR3 is completed using the reference TRBV18 and TRBJ2-7 genes on either side, the full variable domain is NAGVMQNPRHLVRRRGQEARLRCSPMKGHSHVYWYRQLPEEGLKFMVYLQKENIIDESGMPKERFSAEFPKEGPSILRIQQVVRGDSAAYFCASSPPDRFYEQYFGPGTRLTVT.